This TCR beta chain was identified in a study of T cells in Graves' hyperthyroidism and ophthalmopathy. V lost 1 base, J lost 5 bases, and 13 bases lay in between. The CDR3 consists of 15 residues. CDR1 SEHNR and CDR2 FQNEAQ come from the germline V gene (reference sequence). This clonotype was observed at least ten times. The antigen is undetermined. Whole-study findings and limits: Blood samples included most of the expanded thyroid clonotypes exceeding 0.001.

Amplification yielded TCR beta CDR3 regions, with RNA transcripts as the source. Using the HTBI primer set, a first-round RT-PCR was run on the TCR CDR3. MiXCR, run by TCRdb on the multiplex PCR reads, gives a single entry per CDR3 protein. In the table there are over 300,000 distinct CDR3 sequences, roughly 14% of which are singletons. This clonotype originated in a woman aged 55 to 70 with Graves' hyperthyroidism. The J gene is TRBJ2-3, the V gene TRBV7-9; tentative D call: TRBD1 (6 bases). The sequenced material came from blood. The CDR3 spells CASSLGLGAIDTQYF. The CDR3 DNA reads TGTGCCAGCAGCTTAGGGTTGGGGGCCATAGATACGCAGTATTTT.